A selection of T cell receptor beta chains follows, all from one sample in a study of blood T cell repertoires in COVID-19. Assay: immunoSEQ multiplex PCR; the TCRdb copy retains only in-frame clones and omits some. The table has about 240,000 clones, 80% to 90% seen once. Sample: peripheral blood. All receptors come from a man in his fifties or sixties with acute or convalescent COVID-19. The CDR3 runs from the conserved cysteine through the conserved F or W. A D gene is named only where the DNA matches it firmly. The size entry is marked missing in some rows and otherwise reads once, few, many or a size class.

cdr3_nt cdr3_aa clone_size v_call cdr3_length j_call d_call
TGTGCCAGCAGCTCCGGCCTGAGGCAGTCCGGGGCCAACGTCCTGACTTTC CASSSGLRQSGANVLTF once TRBV3-1/TRBV3-2 17 TRBJ2-6 NA
TGTGCCAGCAGCCCCGGACAGGCGGGACAGCCCCAGCATTTT CASSPGQAGQPQHF NA TRBV4-2 14 TRBJ1-5 TRBD1
TGTGCCAGCAGTGAACTACGACTCCAGAATAATTCACCCCTCCACTTT CASSELRLQNNSPLHF NA TRBV6-1 16 TRBJ1-6 NA
TGTGCCAGTGGGAGGACGGGGAGGAATTCACCCCTCCACTTT CASGRTGRNSPLHF NA TRBV9 14 TRBJ1-6 NA
TGTGCCAGCAGCTTAGAGGGGACAGTCTCCTACGAGCAGTACTTC CASSLEGTVSYEQYF NA TRBV7-2 15 TRBJ2-7 TRBD1
TGCGCCAGCAGCCACGTCTCCTCACGAGTCCAAGAGACCCAGTACTTC CASSHVSSRVQETQYF NA TRBV4-1 16 TRBJ2-5 NA
TGTGCCAGCAGCCCCCGGACAACCTCCACAGATACGCAGTATTTT CASSPRTTSTDTQYF few TRBV7-9 15 TRBJ2-3 NA
TGTGCCAGCAGGGGTGGCCGGGGTCAGCCCCAGCATTTT CASRGGRGQPQHF few TRBV28 13 TRBJ1-5 NA
TGTGCCAGCAGCGTAGCTACCGGGGGGGGTGTCCTCACCTACGAGCAGTACTTC CASSVATGGGVLTYEQYF NA TRBV9 18 TRBJ2-7 TRBD2
TGTGCCAGCAGTACGAGGCGGGATAACGACGAGCAGTACTTC CASSTRRDNDEQYF NA TRBV6-5 14 TRBJ2-7 NA
TGTGCCAGCAGCTTAGGACTAGCGGGAGGAGAAGAGACCCAGTACTTC CASSLGLAGGEETQYF NA TRBV9 16 TRBJ2-5 TRBD2
TGTGCCAGCAGGGATTATACAGGGGGACGCGAGCAGTACTTC CASRDYTGGREQYF NA TRBV5-5 14 TRBJ2-7 TRBD1